The text below deals with one T cell receptor (beta chain). Its target is not known. This entry belongs to a study of radiation and T cells in renal cell carcinoma. Profiling relied on immunoSEQ multiplex PCR, and the TCRdb table lists in-frame clones only, not all of them. The sample carries around 180,000 clones, about 88% recorded once. Study outcomes and limitations: From baseline, blood top tumor clonotypes peaked at 2 weeks post-radiation.

Losses at the gene ends were 3 bases for V and 5 bases for J; bases not matched to a gene: 0. Germline-derived CDR1 and CDR2 are KGHSH and LQKENI. The CDR3 runs 12 residues. Described time point: blood 4 weeks post-SBRT, at nephrectomy. Treatment reported: 15 Gy SBRT to primary tumor, nephrectomy 4 weeks later. Nephrectomy followed 15 Gy stereotactic body radiation by 4 weeks. This clonotype originated in a woman in her forties or fifties with renal cell carcinoma. The rearrangement links TRBV18 to TRBJ2-7; 8 nucleotides agree with TRBD1. This material consisted of blood, taken from a patient whose treatment included radiotherapy and nephrectomy. CDR3 amino acids: CASSPDRDEQYF. The CDR3 DNA sequence: TGTGCCAGCTCACCGGACAGGGACGAGCAGTACTTC.